Below, 12 T cell receptor beta chains from the same sample are listed, as sequenced in a study of T cells after yellow fever vaccination. Using its own MiXCR run on the 5' RACE reads, TCRdb lists one record per CDR3 protein. The data contain 500,000 to 650,000 distinct CDR3 sequences, roughly 13% of them singletons. Sample: PBMCs, taken on the day of the yellow fever booster vaccination. The source of these receptors is a young man who received the YFV17D yellow fever vaccine.

This clonotype has a handful of counts. This rearrangement joins TRBV28 to TRBJ2-2; possibly TRBD1 or TRBD2 for D (6 bases each). Germline V gene sequence: CDR1 MDHEN, CDR2 SYDVKM. This CDR3 spans 16 amino acids. Trimming took 7 bases from V and 9 from J, leaving 24 bases between them. The CDR3 coding sequence is TGTGCCAGCATACCCTTCCGGGCCAAGGGGGGCCGGGAGCTGTTTTTT. The encoded protein is CASIPFRAKGGRELFF.

CDR3 region: CASREGVLANYGYTF. The DNA for the CDR3 is TGTGCCAGCAGGGAAGGGGTCCTAGCTAACTATGGCTACACCTTC. This rearrangement joins TRBV7-3 to TRBJ1-2, with D perhaps TRBD1 (5 bases). Deletions cut 6 bases from V and 0 bases from J, with 14 bases between. CDR1 SGHTA and CDR2 FQGTGA come from the germline V gene. The CDR3 extends over 15 amino acids.

This rearrangement joins TRBV20-1 to TRBJ2-1; possible D gene TRBD1, 5 bases. Germline V CDR1 and CDR2: DFQATT, SNEGSKA (reference sequence). Deletions cut 6 bases from V and 5 bases from J, with 17 bases between. The CDR3 runs 14 residues. DNA for the CDR3: TGCAGTGCCCCCCGGCCAGGGCGAGACAATGAGCAGTTCTTC. This sequence encodes CSAPRPGRDNEQFF.

This clonotype was observed a few times. This sequence joins TRBV10-1 and TRBJ2-3, with 10 bases aligning to TRBD2. Germline loops: CDR1 WNHNN, CDR2 SYGVQD (reference sequence). This CDR3 has 16 residues. Trimming took 0 bases from V and 3 from J; bases not matched to a gene: 3. The CDR3: CASSESGLAETDTQYF. The CDR3 DNA reads as TGCGCCAGCAGTGAGTCAGGACTAGCGGAGACAGATACGCAGTATTTT.

V is TRBV6-1 and J is TRBJ1-5; D not certain. V lost 8 bases to trimming and J lost 1 base, with 12 bases between them. The CDR3 sequence is 14 residues long. Germline loops: CDR1 MNHNS, CDR2 SASEGT. The CDR3 coding sequence is TGTGCCAGCGATAACAGTTACAGCAATCAGCCCCAGCATTTT. It is translated as CASDNSYSNQPQHF.

This chain joins TRBV7-2 and TRBJ2-3, with a tentative D call TRBD2 (6 bases). The CDR3 extends over 15 amino acids. Germline V gene data show CDR1 as SGHTA and CDR2 as FQGNSA. V was clipped by 5 bases and J by 6 bases, with 18 bases between them. Written as DNA, the CDR3 is TGTGCCAGCAGCCCGACTGGGCCGGGGGTGGATACGCAGTATTTT. Protein sequence: CASSPTGPGVDTQYF.

This clonotype was counted only a few times. This chain joins TRBV6-1 and TRBJ2-3, with D hard to call. V was trimmed by 4 bases and J by 2 bases, leaving 13 bases between them. This CDR3 comprises 15 residues. Germline-derived CDR1 and CDR2 are MNHNS and SASEGT. The CDR3 spells CASSAARSSTDTQYF. Written as DNA, the CDR3 is TGTGCCAGCAGTGCTGCTCGTTCGTCCACAGATACGCAGTATTTT.

This clonotype has a handful of counts. The V call is TRBV12-3 or TRBV12-4, the J call TRBJ1-2; 7 positions agree with TRBD1. The CDR3 spans 14 residues. The V and J ends lost 5 bases and 2 bases, in that order; junction bases with no gene match: 5. CDR3 region: CASSPRDRNYGYTF. The CDR3 DNA sequence: TGTGCCAGCAGTCCACGGGACAGAAACTATGGCTACACCTTC.

This chain links TRBV12-3 or TRBV12-4 with TRBJ2-1, with D unclear. V was clipped by 5 bases and J by 5 bases, with 10 bases between them. The CDR3 totals 13 residues. DNA of the CDR3: TGTGCCAGCAGTCCGGTATGGGACAATGAGCAGTTCTTC. Protein: CASSPVWDNEQFF.

This clonotype has only a few counts. The V and J genes are TRBV5-1 and TRBJ2-1, with 7 bases lining up with TRBD2. The CDR3 is 12 residues long. Trimming at V came to 6 bases and at J to 5 bases, leaving 2 bases not matched to a gene. Germline V lookup: CDR1 SGHRS, CDR2 YFSETQ. For the CDR3, the DNA is TGCGCCAGCAAACGGGGGGACAATGAGCAGTTCTTC. Residues: CASKRGDNEQFF.

This clonotype was counted between two and nine times. The rearrangement joins TRBV6-2 or TRBV6-3 to TRBJ1-5; maybe TRBD1 (5 bases). The CDR3 has 14 amino acids. Germline CDR1 and CDR2: MNHEY and SVGEGT. Trimming took 7 bases from V and 2 from J, leaving 12 bases between them. This chain's CDR3 is CASKTGTGNQPQHF. As DNA, the CDR3 is TGTGCCAGCAAGACCGGGACCGGCAATCAGCCCCAGCATTTT.

This clonotype was found a few times. This sequence joins TRBV20-1 and TRBJ2-1; 8 bases agree with TRBD1. CDR1 and CDR2 from the germline V gene are DFQATT and SNEGSKA (reference sequence). The V gene end was trimmed by 6 bases and the J gene end by 16 bases; junction bases not matched to a gene: 11. This CDR3 contains 11 residues. The CDR3 is CSAYNRDRPFF. CDR3 coding DNA: TGCAGTGCCTACAACCGGGACAGGCCTTTCTTC.